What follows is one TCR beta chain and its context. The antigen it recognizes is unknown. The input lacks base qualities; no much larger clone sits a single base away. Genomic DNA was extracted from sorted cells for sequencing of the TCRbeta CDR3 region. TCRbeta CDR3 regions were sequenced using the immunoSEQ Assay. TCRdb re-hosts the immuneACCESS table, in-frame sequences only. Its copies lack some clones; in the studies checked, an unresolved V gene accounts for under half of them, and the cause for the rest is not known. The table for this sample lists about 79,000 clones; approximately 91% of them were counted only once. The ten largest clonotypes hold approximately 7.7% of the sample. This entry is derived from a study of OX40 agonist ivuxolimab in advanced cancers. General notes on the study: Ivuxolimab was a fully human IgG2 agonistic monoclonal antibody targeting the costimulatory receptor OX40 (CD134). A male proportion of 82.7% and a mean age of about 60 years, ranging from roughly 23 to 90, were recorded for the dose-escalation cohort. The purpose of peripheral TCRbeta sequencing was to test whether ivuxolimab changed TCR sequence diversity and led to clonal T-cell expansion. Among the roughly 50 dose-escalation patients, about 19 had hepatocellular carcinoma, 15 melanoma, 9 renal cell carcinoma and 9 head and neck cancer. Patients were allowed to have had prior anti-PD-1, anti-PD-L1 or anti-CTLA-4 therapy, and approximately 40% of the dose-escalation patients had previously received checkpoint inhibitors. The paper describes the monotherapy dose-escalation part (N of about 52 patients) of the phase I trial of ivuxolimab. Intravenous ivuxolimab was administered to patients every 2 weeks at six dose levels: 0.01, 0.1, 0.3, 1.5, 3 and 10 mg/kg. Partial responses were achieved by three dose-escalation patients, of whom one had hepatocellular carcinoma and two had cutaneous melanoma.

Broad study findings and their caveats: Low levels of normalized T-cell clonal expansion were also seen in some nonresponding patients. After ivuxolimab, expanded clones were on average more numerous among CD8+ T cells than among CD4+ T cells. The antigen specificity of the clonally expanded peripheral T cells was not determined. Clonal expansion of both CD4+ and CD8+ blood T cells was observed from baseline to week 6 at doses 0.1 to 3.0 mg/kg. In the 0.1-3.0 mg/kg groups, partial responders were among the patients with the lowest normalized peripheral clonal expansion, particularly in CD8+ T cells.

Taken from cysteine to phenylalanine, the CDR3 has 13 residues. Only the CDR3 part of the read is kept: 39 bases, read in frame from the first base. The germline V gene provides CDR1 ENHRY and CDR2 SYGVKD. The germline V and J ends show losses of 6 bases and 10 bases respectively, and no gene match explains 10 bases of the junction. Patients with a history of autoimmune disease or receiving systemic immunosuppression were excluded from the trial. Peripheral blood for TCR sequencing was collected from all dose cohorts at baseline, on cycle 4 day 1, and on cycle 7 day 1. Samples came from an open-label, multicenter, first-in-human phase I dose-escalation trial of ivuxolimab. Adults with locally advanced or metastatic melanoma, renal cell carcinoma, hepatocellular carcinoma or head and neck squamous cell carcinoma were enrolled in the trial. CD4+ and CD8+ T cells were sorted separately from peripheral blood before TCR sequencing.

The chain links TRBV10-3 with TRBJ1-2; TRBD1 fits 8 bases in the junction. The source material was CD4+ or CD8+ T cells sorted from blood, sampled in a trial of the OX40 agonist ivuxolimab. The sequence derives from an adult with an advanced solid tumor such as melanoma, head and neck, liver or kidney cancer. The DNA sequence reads TGTGCCATCAGCGCCGGACAGGGAAAGGTCTACACCTTC. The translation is CAISAGQGKVYTF.